This T cell receptor (beta chain) was captured in a study of blood T cell repertoires in COVID-19. V gave up 0 bases and J gave up 5 bases; unmatched junction bases: 8. The CDR3 totals 16 residues. Germline-derived CDR1 and CDR2 are SGHRS and YFSETQ. Assay used: immunoSEQ multiplex PCR; TCRdb lists only in-frame clones, some missing. Of under 350,000 clones listed, just over 85% are singletons. Recruits, aged about 18 to 95 years, lived in 24 US areas. The chain combines TRBV5-1 with TRBJ2-5; 9 bases line up with TRBD2. The specimen was PBMCs or T cells enriched from blood (not recorded which). The sequence was collected from a man aged 25-45 years who had recovered from COVID-19. The CDR3 here is CASSLVVAGARETQYF. The CDR3 DNA reads as TGCGCCAGCAGCTTGGTGGTAGCGGGGGCGCGGGAGACCCAGTACTTC. Based on the CDR3 plus reference TRBV5-1 and TRBJ2-5, the full variable domain is KAGVTQTPRYLIKTRGQQVTLSCSPISGHRSVSWYQQTPGQGLQFLFEYFSETQRNKGNFPGRFSGRQFSNSRSEMNVSTLELGDSALYLCASSLVVAGARETQYFGPGTRLLVL.